These 28 T cell receptor beta chains originate from one sample sequenced in a study of cytomegalovirus exposure and HLA in healthy donors. TCRdb's table, derived via immunoSEQ multiplex PCR, lists solely in-frame clones and lacks some. Of about 260,000 clones listed, 80% to 95% are singletons. The sample taken for sequencing was PBMCs. Every receptor here comes from a woman in her twenties or thirties in good health and CMV-seronegative.

This clone appeared a single time. This CDR3 is missing its conserved last phenylalanine or tryptophan, likely due to a read error. The DNA is omitted, as the CDR3 cannot be located on it reliably, and the CDR3 follows TCRdb's listing. CDR3 residues: CASSQEGTSGSLV. V usage is TRBV4-1 and J usage is TRBJ2-3; TRBD2, the table's D call, was not compared with the DNA. Including both end residues, the CDR3 is 13 amino acids long. Germline V gene data show CDR1 as MGHRA and CDR2 as YSYEKL.

This chain uses TRBV5-1 with TRBJ2-7; 10 bases match TRBD2. The germline V gene has CDR1 SGHRS and CDR2 YFSETQ. This CDR3 spans 13 amino acids. J gave up 7 bases and V 4 bases, and 5 bases lay outside the gene matches. CDR3 nucleotide sequence: TGCGCCAGCAGCCCGGGACTAGCGAGGGAGCAGTACTTC. It codes for CASSPGLAREQYF.

The genes are TRBV7-6 and TRBJ2-7, with unresolved D. Trimming took 7 bases from V and 5 from J, leaving 21 bases between them. Germline V CDR1 and CDR2: SGHVS, FNYEAQ. This CDR3 region has 15 residues. The CDR3, as DNA: TGTGCCAGCAAAGACTCTATAGGTTTTGGTGACGAGCAGTACTTC. Protein product: CASKDSIGFGDEQYF.

The chain carries TRBV10-2 and TRBJ1-1; D is undetermined. CDR1 is WSHSY and CDR2 is SAAADI in the germline V gene. The CDR3 extends over 14 amino acids. V was pared by 3 bases and J by 0 bases, with 8 bases between. This CDR3 reads CASSDGVMNTEAFF. As DNA, the CDR3 is TGCGCCAGCAGTGACGGGGTTATGAACACTGAAGCTTTCTTT.

In its sample, this clone was seen a few times. The chain has TRBV7-2 and TRBJ2-1; the match to TRBD2 covers 8 bases. Germline V lookup: CDR1 SGHTA, CDR2 FQGNSA. This CDR3 is 15 amino acids long. Unmatched junction bases numbered 2, after V lost 0 bases and J lost 4 bases. In nucleotides, the CDR3 is TGTGCCAGCAGCTTAGCGGCTAGCGGGTACAATGAGCAGTTCTTC. Encoded protein: CASSLAASGYNEQFF.

V and J are TRBV12-5 and TRBJ2-6; the match to TRBD1 covers 7 bases. This CDR3 comprises 16 residues. V was pared by 5 bases and J by 1 base, with 5 bases of the junction left unmatched. Germline CDR1 is LGHNT and CDR2 is FRNRAP. The chain's CDR3 is CASGPTGWSGANVLTF. The CDR3 DNA sequence: TGTGCTAGTGGTCCGACAGGGTGGTCTGGGGCCAACGTCCTGACTTTC.

This chain links TRBV9 with TRBJ2-2, with D possibly matching TRBD2 (5 bases). This CDR3 is built from 18 residues. CDR1 is SGDLS and CDR2 is YYNGEE in the germline V gene. Between the trimmed V and J ends, which lost 2 bases and 0 bases, there was a span of 17 bases. The DNA of the CDR3 is TGTGCCAGCAGCGTGTTCACGACGGGGTCGGCGAACACCGGGGAGCTGTTTTTT. This codes for CASSVFTTGSANTGELFF.

The chain has TRBV6-6 and TRBJ2-3, with unresolved D. The germline V and J ends were trimmed by 2 bases and 0 bases, with 3 bases remaining between them. There are 13 residues in the CDR3. CDR1 and CDR2 (germline): MNHNY, SVGAGI (reference sequence). The CDR3, as DNA: TGTGCCAGCAGTTACGACAGCACAGATACGCAGTATTTT. Amino acid sequence: CASSYDSTDTQYF.

The chain recombines TRBV7-9 with TRBJ2-1; no clear D gene. Germline loops: CDR1 SEHNR, CDR2 FQNEAQ (reference sequence). The ends were cut back, 4 bases at V and 9 bases at J, with 1 base in the middle. The CDR3 is made up of 9 amino acids. The DNA for the CDR3 is TGTGCCAGCAGCTCTGAGCAGTTCTTC. Translated: CASSSEQFF.

The chain combines TRBV7-2 with TRBJ2-5, with TRBD1 matching over 11 bases. This CDR3 region has 15 residues. The V segment lost 5 bases and the J segment 5 bases; nucleotides outside the gene matches: 7. CDR1 is SGHTA, CDR2 FQGNSA, per germline. The CDR3 spells CASSPRTGGEETQYF. CDR3 bases: TGTGCCAGCAGCCCCAGGACAGGGGGCGAGGAGACCCAGTACTTC.

A word on this clone: Different DNA sequences within this sample yield the same CDR3. V gene TRBV27 combines with J gene TRBJ2-7; TRBD2 matches 8 bases. Germline CDR1 MNHEY, CDR2 SMNVEV (reference sequence). The CDR3 length is 15 residues. V lost 2 bases and J lost 2; bases outside the gene matches: 5. CDR3 sequence reads: CASSLGAGGAYEQYF. The DNA for the CDR3 is TGTGCCAGCAGTTTAGGGGCGGGGGGAGCCTACGAGCAGTACTTC.

The chain is built from TRBV15 and TRBJ2-3; no clear D gene. Trimming took off 8 bases at V and 2 bases at J, with 11 bases between the two ends. This CDR3 has 13 residues. Germline V lookup: CDR1 LNHNV, CDR2 YYDKDF (reference sequence). In nucleotides, the CDR3 is TGTGCCACCTTAAACAGTCCCACAGATACGCAGTATTTT. It yields the protein CATLNSPTDTQYF.

The V and J genes are TRBV4-3 and TRBJ1-3; no definite D call. V was cut by 0 bases and J by 0 bases, with 9 bases left in between. CDR1 is LGHNA and CDR2 is YSLEER in the germline V gene. CDR3 length equals 16 residues. CDR3 loop: CASSQDGRSSGNTIYF. Here the CDR3 DNA reads TGCGCCAGCAGCCAAGACGGCAGAAGCTCTGGAAACACCATATATTTT.

The rearrangement uses TRBV6-1 and TRBJ2-1; D is possibly TRBD1 or TRBD2 (6 bases each). The CDR3 is 11 residues long. CDR1 and CDR2 from the germline V gene are MNHNS and SASEGT. The V end lost 5 bases, the J end lost 12 bases, and 11 bases lay between the germline ends. The CDR3 DNA sequence: TGTGCCAGCAGTAATGGGGGGCCGCAGTTCTTC. This gives the protein CASSNGGPQFF.

This rearrangement joins TRBV25-1 to TRBJ2-7, with 7 nucleotides matching TRBD2. This CDR3 is built from 13 residues. The trim removed 7 bases at V and 2 bases at J, leaving 5 bases unmatched. Germline CDR1 is MGHDK and CDR2 is SYGVNS. The CDR3 loop is CASKGGPAYEQYF. The CDR3 nucleotides are TGTGCCAGCAAGGGAGGGCCAGCCTACGAGCAGTACTTC.

The chain links TRBV28 to TRBJ2-5; D is perhaps TRBD1 (5 bases). The germline V gene encodes CDR1 MDHEN and CDR2 SYDVKM. V shed 6 bases and J shed 5 bases, with 13 bases lying between them. The CDR3 sequence is 13 residues long. The CDR3 spells CASRTQGSETQYF. The CDR3 DNA reads TGTGCCAGCAGGACCCAGGGCTCCGAGACCCAGTACTTC. The full variable domain, completed using reference TRBV28 and TRBJ2-5, is DVKVTQSSRYLVKRTGEKVFLECVQDMDHENMFWYRQDPGLGLRLIYFSYDVKMKEKGDIPEGYSVSREKKERFSLILESASTNQTSMYLCASRTQGSETQYFGPGTRLLVL.

This clone occurred a few times. This rearrangement joins TRBV10-3 to TRBJ2-3; no clear D. This CDR3 is built from 12 residues. Germline CDR1 ENHRY, CDR2 SYGVKD. Trimming pared 3 bases from V and 1 base from J, leaving 2 bases between. The CDR3 loop reads CAISERTDTQYF. Written as DNA, the CDR3 is TGTGCCATCAGTGAACGCACAGATACGCAGTATTTT.

The J gene is TRBJ2-3, the V gene TRBV9; no reliable D call. The CDR3 extends over 15 amino acids. Trimming took off 0 bases at V and 4 bases at J, with 12 bases between the two ends. Germline CDR1 SGDLS, CDR2 YYNGEE. DNA of the CDR3: TGTGCCAGCAGCGTAGAAGGGTACACAGCAGATACGCAGTATTTT. It is translated as CASSVEGYTADTQYF. Filled out from reference TRBV9 and TRBJ2-3, the complete variable domain reads DSGVTQTPKHLITATGQRVTLRCSPRSGDLSVYWYQQSLDQGLQFLIQYYNGEERAKGNILERFSAQQFPDLHSELNLSSLELGDSALYFCASSVEGYTADTQYFGPGTRLTVL.

The chain is built from TRBV27 and TRBJ2-7; 12 positions agree with TRBD2. With V trimmed by 4 bases and J by 0 bases, 1 base remained unmatched. The germline V gene has CDR1 MNHEY and CDR2 SMNVEV (reference sequence). CDR3 length: 15 residues. CDR3 sequence: CASSSTSGGSYEQYF. In DNA, the CDR3 is TGTGCCAGCAGTTCGACTAGCGGGGGCTCCTACGAGCAGTACTTC.

The chain joins TRBV7-8 to TRBJ2-2; TRBD1 matches 7 bases. This CDR3 comprises 16 residues. Germline CDR1 SGHVS, CDR2 FQNEAQ. Unmatched junction bases numbered 7, after V lost 5 bases and J lost 1 base. CDR3 nucleotides: TGTGCCAGCAGCCTCCCCGGGACAGAGAACACCGGGGAGCTGTTTTTT. Translating it yields CASSLPGTENTGELFF.

This chain uses TRBV14 with TRBJ2-7; 10 bases fit TRBD2. J lost 4 bases, V lost 2 bases, and 5 bases had no gene match. The CDR3 spans 15 residues. The germline gives CDR1 SGHDN, CDR2 FVKESK. Here the CDR3 reads CASSQLAGAAYEQYF. The CDR3 region has the DNA TGTGCCAGCAGCCAACTAGCGGGAGCCGCATACGAGCAGTACTTC.

The chain uses TRBV2 and TRBJ1-2; no firm D call. CDR1 SNHLY and CDR2 FYNNEI come from the germline V gene. Trimming pared 4 bases from V and 0 bases from J, leaving 9 bases between. This CDR3 has 14 amino acids. CDR3 nucleotides: TGTGCCAGCAGTGGCCCGAGGGCTAACTATGGCTACACCTTC. Translated, it gives CASSGPRANYGYTF.

V is TRBV5-6 and J is TRBJ1-3; D is uncertain. Per germline, CDR1 SGHDT and CDR2 YYEEEE. V was clipped by 0 bases and J by 0 bases, with 13 bases between them. The CDR3 covers 17 residues. The CDR3 nucleotides read TGTGCCAGCAGCTTGGATCCAGGCCCCCTCTCTGGAAACACCATATATTTT. Translating it yields CASSLDPGPLSGNTIYF.

This clone has a single count. V is TRBV29-1 and J is TRBJ1-1, with a tentative D call TRBD1 (5 bases). The CDR3 extends over 13 amino acids. Germline V gene lookup returns CDR1 SQVTM and CDR2 ANQGSEA. Trimming removed 6 bases from V and 1 base from J, with 12 bases in between. DNA for the CDR3: TGCAGCGTATTACAGGATCCGAACACTGAAGCTTTCTTT. It encodes CSVLQDPNTEAFF.

This clone was seen a single time. For the CDR3, the DNA is TGTGCCAGCAGTACCCTTACTACCAATCAGCCCCAGCATTTT. It specifies CASSTLTTNQPQHF. The chain employs TRBV27 and TRBJ1-5; D unresolved. CDR3 length: 14 residues. V lost 5 bases to trimming and J lost 3 bases, with 11 bases between them. The germline gives CDR1 MNHEY, CDR2 SMNVEV (reference sequence).

The chain carries TRBV28 and TRBJ2-7; 12 nucleotides agree with TRBD2. The CDR3 has 16 amino acids. Per the germline V gene, CDR1 is MDHEN and CDR2 is SYDVKM. J gave up 2 bases and V 7 bases, and 9 bases lay outside the gene matches. CDR3 bases: TGTGCCAGCACGAAAGGGACTAGCGGGTACCCCTACGAGCAGTACTTC. It encodes CASTKGTSGYPYEQYF.

The rearrangement links TRBV27 to TRBJ2-2; D uncertain. Per the germline V gene, CDR1 is MNHEY and CDR2 is SMNVEV (reference sequence). Trimming shortened V by 1 base and J by 6 bases, and 9 bases separated the two germline ends. The CDR3 totals 14 residues. In DNA, the CDR3 is TGTGCCAGCAGTTTATGGGCTGGCGCCGGGGAGCTGTTTTTT. This sequence encodes CASSLWAGAGELFF.

The chain employs TRBV29-1 and TRBJ1-4, with D possibly being TRBD1 (5 bases). The V gene's germline CDR1 is SQVTM and CDR2 ANQGSEA. V gave up 3 bases and J gave up 0 bases, with 5 bases separating them. The CDR3 spans 13 residues. The CDR3 nucleotides are TGCAGCGTTGAGGGGGCAACTAATGAAAAACTGTTTTTT. This encodes CSVEGATNEKLFF.